This TCR beta chain was documented in a study of T cells in Graves' hyperthyroidism and ophthalmopathy. The CDR3 covers 14 residues. Germline lookup yields CDR1 SGHRS and CDR2 YFSETQ. V shed 5 bases and J shed 5 bases, with 14 bases lying between them. This clonotype was seen many times. About 10 ml fresh peripheral blood yielded the PBMCs. The source material, RNA transcripts, was used to amplify TCR beta CDR3 regions. The HTBI set primed first-round TCR CDR3 RT-PCR. TCRdb reprocessed the multiplex PCR reads via MiXCR and lists one record per CDR3 protein. The sample has roughly 250,000 distinct CDR3 sequences, 13% to 15% seen once.

The receptor's source is a woman in her 40s with Graves' hyperthyroidism that later progressed to Graves' ophthalmopathy. The rearrangement joins TRBV5-1 to TRBJ2-1, with D possibly TRBD1 on 6 matching bases. Sequencing was performed on blood. Here the CDR3 DNA reads TGCGCCAGCAGTCCCTGGACAGCGAACAATGAGCAGTTCTTC. This encodes CASSPWTANNEQFF.